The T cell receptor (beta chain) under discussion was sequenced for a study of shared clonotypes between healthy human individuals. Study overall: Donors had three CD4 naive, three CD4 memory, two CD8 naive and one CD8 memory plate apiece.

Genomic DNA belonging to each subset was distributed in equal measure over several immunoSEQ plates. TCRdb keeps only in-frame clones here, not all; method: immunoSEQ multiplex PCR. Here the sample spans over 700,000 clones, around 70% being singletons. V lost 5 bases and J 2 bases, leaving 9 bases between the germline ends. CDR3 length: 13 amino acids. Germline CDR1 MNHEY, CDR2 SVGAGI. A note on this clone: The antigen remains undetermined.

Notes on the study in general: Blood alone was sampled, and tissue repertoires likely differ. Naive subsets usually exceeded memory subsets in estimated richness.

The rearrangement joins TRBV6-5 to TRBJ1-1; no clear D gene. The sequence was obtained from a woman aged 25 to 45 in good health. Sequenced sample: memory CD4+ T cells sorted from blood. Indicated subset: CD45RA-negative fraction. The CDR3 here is CASSSGPNTEAFF. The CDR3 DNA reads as TGTGCCAGCAGTAGCGGGCCTAACACTGAAGCTTTCTTT.